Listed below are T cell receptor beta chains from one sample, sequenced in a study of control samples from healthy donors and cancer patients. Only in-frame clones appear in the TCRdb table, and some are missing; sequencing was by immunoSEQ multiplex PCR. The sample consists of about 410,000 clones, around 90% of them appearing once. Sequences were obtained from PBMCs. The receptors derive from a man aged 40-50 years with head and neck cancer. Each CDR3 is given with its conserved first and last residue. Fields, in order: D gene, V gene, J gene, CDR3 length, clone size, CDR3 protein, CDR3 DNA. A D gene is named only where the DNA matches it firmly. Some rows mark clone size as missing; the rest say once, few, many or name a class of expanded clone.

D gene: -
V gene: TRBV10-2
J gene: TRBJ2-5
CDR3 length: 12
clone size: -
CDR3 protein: CASSESWETQYF
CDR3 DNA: TGCGCCAGCAGTGAAAGCTGGGAGACCCAGTACTTC

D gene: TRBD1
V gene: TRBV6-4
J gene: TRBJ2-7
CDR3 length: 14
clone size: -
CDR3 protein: CASSPGQGGSEQYF
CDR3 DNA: TGTGCCAGCAGTCCCGGACAGGGAGGCTCCGAGCAGTACTTC

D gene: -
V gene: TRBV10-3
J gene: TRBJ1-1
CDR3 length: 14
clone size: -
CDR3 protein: CAISESMGNTEAFF
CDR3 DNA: TGTGCCATCAGTGAGTCGATGGGAAACACTGAAGCTTTCTTT

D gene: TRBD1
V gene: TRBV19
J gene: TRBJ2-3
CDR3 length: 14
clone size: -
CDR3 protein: CASRGTGDTDTQYF
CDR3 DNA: TGTGCCAGTAGGGGGACAGGGGACACAGATACGCAGTATTTT

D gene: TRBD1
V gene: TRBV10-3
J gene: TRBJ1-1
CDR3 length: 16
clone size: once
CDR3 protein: CAISGQGNIMNTEAFF
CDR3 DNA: TGTGCCATCAGTGGACAGGGGAACATCATGAACACTGAAGCTTTCTTT

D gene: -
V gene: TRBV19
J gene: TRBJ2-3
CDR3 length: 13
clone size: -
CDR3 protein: CASSRGGGDTQYF
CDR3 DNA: TGTGCCAGTAGCAGGGGTGGAGGGGATACGCAGTATTTT

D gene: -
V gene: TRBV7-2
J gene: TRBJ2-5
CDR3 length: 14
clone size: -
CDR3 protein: CASSLQASKETQYF
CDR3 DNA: TGTGCCAGCAGCTTACAGGCCAGCAAAGAGACCCAGTACTTC

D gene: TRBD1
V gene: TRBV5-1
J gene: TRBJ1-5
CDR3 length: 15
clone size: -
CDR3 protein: CASSQDEGAGQPQHF
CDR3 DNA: TGCGCCAGCAGCCAGGATGAGGGGGCAGGACAGCCCCAGCATTTT

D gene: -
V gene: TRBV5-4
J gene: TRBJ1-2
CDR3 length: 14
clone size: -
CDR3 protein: CASSSGQRVNGYTF
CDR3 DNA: TGTGCCAGCAGCTCCGGACAGCGCGTTAATGGCTACACCTTC

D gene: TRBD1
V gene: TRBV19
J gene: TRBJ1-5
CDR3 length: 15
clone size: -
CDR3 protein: CASSETGFRNQPQHF
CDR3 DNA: TGTGCCAGTAGTGAGACAGGGTTTAGGAATCAGCCCCAGCATTTT

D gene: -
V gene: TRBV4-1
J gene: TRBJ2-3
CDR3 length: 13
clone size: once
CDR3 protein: CASSRQYTDTQYF
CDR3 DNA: TGCGCCAGCAGCCGACAGTACACAGATACGCAGTATTTT

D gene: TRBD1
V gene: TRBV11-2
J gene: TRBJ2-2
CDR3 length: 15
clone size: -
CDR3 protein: CASSLFSGGAGELFF
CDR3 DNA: TGTGCCAGCAGCTTATTTTCAGGGGGTGCCGGGGAGCTGTTTTTT

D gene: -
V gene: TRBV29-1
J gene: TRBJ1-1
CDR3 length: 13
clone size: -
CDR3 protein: CSVERRMNTEAFF
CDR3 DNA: TGCAGCGTTGAACGCAGGATGAACACTGAAGCTTTCTTT

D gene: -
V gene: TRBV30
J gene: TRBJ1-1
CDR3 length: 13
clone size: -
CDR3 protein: CAWNEGRTAEAFF
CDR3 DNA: TGTGCCTGGAACGAGGGGCGGACAGCCGAAGCTTTCTTT

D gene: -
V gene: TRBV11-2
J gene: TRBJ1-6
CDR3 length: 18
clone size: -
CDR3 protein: CASSFGYGEEGLRSPLHF
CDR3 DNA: TGTGCCAGCAGCTTTGGCTATGGAGAAGAGGGATTACGGTCACCCCTCCACTTT

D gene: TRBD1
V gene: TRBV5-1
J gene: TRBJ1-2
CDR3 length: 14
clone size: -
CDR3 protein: CASSLAGGDYGYTF
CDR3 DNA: TGCGCCAGCAGCTTGGCAGGGGGAGACTATGGCTACACCTTC

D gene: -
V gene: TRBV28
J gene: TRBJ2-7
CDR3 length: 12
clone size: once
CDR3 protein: CASSLGRVEQYF
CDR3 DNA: TGTGCCAGCAGTTTAGGAAGGGTCGAGCAGTACTTC